A selection of T cell receptor beta chains follows, all from one sample in a study of T cell responses to AZD1222 COVID-19 vaccine. Measured with immunoSEQ multiplex PCR; TCRdb has only the in-frame clones, and not every one. The sample contains some 100,000 clones, 80% to 90% of which appear only once. Sequenced here: peripheral blood, sampled 28 days after the second AZD1222 dose. The receptors derive from an adult who received the AZD1222 COVID-19 vaccine. Both conserved end residues are part of each CDR3. D genes are given only for firm matches. Expanded clones get a size class; other rows say once, few or many, or leave the size out.

V gene	D gene	clone size	J gene	CDR3 DNA	CDR3 protein
TRBV11-3	NA	NA	TRBJ2-7	TGTGCCAGCAGCTTACCCGCTCCTCCGGCCTACGAGCAGTACTTC	CASSLPAPPAYEQYF
TRBV11-2	TRBD2	NA	TRBJ2-1	TGTGCCAGCAGCATAATAGCGGGGGGCCCGAGTGTTGAGCAGTTCTTC	CASSIIAGGPSVEQFF
TRBV30	NA	NA	TRBJ2-1	TGTGCCTGGATCGACCGGGACGAGCAGTTCTTC	CAWIDRDEQFF
TRBV6-5	NA	NA	TRBJ1-2	TGTGCCAGCTCGGCCGCCGGGGGAGGCTATGGCTACACCTTC	CASSAAGGGYGYTF
TRBV7-9	TRBD1	NA	TRBJ1-1	TGTGCCAGCAGCAAGGACAGGGAAAACACTGAAGCTTTCTTT	CASSKDRENTEAFF
TRBV3-1/TRBV3-2	NA	NA	TRBJ2-1	TGTGCCAGCAGCGGGATGGCCGGCGATGAGCAGTTCTTC	CASSGMAGDEQFF
TRBV10-1	NA	NA	TRBJ2-3	TGCGCCAGCAGTATCGCGTCTCCCCTTTGCACAGATACGCAGTATTTT	CASSIASPLCTDTQYF
TRBV12-3/TRBV12-4	NA	NA	TRBJ1-1	TGTGCCAGCAGGGGGAACGTAGCCACTGAAGCTTTCTTT	CASRGNVATEAFF
TRBV3-1/TRBV3-2	NA	NA	TRBJ2-7	TGTGCCAGCAGCCAAGTGGAAGGGTACGAGCAGTACTTC	CASSQVEGYEQYF
TRBV11-2	TRBD2	NA	TRBJ2-1	TGTGCCAGCAGCACTGGGACTAGCGGACCTTACAATGAGCAGTTCTTC	CASSTGTSGPYNEQFF
TRBV5-1	TRBD2	NA	TRBJ2-7	TGCGCCAGCAGCAAGAGCGGGGCCCCTAGTAGGCAGTACTTC	CASSKSGAPSRQYF
TRBV30	NA	NA	TRBJ2-1	TGTGCCTGGAGTAGGACAGCGGAAAATGAGCAGTTCTTC	CAWSRTAENEQFF
TRBV9	TRBD2	once	TRBJ2-2	TGTGCCAGCAGCGTAGCTAGCGGGAACACCGGGGAGCTGTTTTTT	CASSVASGNTGELFF
TRBV27	NA	NA	TRBJ2-5	TGTGCCAGCAGAAAGGATGGACTTCGCTCGGCTAACTTAGCCCAGTACTTC	CASRKDGLRSANLAQYF
TRBV5-1	NA	NA	TRBJ2-2	TGCGCCAGCAGCTTGGGACGGGGGGCAGCGAACACCGGGGAGCTGTTTTTT	CASSLGRGAANTGELFF
TRBV7-9	TRBD1	NA	TRBJ2-2	TGTGCCAGCAGCAAGGGGGCGACCGGGGAGCTGTTTTTT	CASSKGATGELFF
TRBV28	NA	NA	TRBJ2-7	TGTGCCAGCAGCGGTAACTACGAGCAGTACTTC	CASSGNYEQYF
TRBV7-9	NA	NA	TRBJ1-1	TGTGCCAGCAGCCCCAGAGGCCCGGGACGGATCACTGAAGCTTTCTTT	CASSPRGPGRITEAFF
TRBV4-2	TRBD2	NA	TRBJ2-7	TGTGCCAGCAGCCAGACTAGCAGTAGAGAGCAGTACTTC	CASSQTSSREQYF
TRBV7-3	NA	NA	TRBJ2-1	TGTGCCAGCAGCCCGTCACCGGGACTTACCTACAATGAGCAGTTCTTC	CASSPSPGLTYNEQFF
TRBV28	NA	NA	TRBJ2-3	TGTGCCAGCAGCGGCTCAGGGTTGGGCACAGATACGCAGTATTTT	CASSGSGLGTDTQYF
TRBV20-1	NA	NA	TRBJ2-1	TGCAGTGCTAGACAGGGTCAACGGCAGTTCTTC	CSARQGQRQFF
TRBV7-2	TRBD2	NA	TRBJ2-1	TGTGCCAGCAGCCCCCGACTAGCGGGAGGGCCTCTTCATGAGCAGTTCTTC	CASSPRLAGGPLHEQFF
TRBV28	TRBD1	NA	TRBJ2-7	TGTGCCAGCCTTACTCTTCTGCCGGGACAGGGCAAAGTCTTCTCCTACGAGCAGTACTTC	CASLTLLPGQGKVFSYEQYF
TRBV30	NA	NA	TRBJ2-7	TGTGCCTGGATGCCCAGCGGAGAACCAGTCTACGAGCAGTACTTC	CAWMPSGEPVYEQYF
TRBV29-1	NA	NA	TRBJ2-3	TGCAGCGTTGGCGGTGCGGGCACAGATACGCAGTATTTT	CSVGGAGTDTQYF
TRBV7-9	TRBD1	NA	TRBJ1-1	TGTGCCAGCAGCTTAGGGACAGGCAACACTGAAGCTTTCTTT	CASSLGTGNTEAFF
TRBV9	NA	once	TRBJ2-3	TGTGCCAGCGGAGGGATCCACTCAGGAGATACGCAGTATTTT	CASGGIHSGDTQYF
TRBV10-3	NA	NA	TRBJ1-1	TGTGCCATCGGCATAGCCGGATCGAACACTGAAGCTTTCTTT	CAIGIAGSNTEAFF
TRBV10-3	TRBD1	NA	TRBJ2-7	TGTGCCATCAGCCGACAGGGGCAGAGCTACGAGCAGTACTTC	CAISRQGQSYEQYF
TRBV9	TRBD1	NA	TRBJ1-6	TGTGCCAGCAGCGCGGACAGGGGTAATAATTCACCCCTCCACTTT	CASSADRGNNSPLHF